The rows below give T cell receptor beta chains drawn from one sample of a study of cytomegalovirus exposure and HLA in healthy donors. Libraries were prepared by immunoSEQ multiplex PCR; TCRdb keeps only in-frame clonotypes and omits some of them. There are roughly 120,000 clones in the sample; more than 65% occur only once, and roughly 6.2% lies in the top ten. Sample: PBMCs. Source of these receptors: a man aged 30 to 45 in good health and CMV-seropositive. Both conserved end residues are part of each CDR3. D genes are given only for firm matches. Size is omitted from some rows. Given values are once, few, many or a class for expanded clones.

V gene	D gene	J gene	clone size	CDR3 DNA	CDR3 protein
TRBV7-6	.	TRBJ2-7	once	TGTGCCAGCAGCTTAGGAGGCGGTCGTAGCTCCTACGAGCAGTACTTC	CASSLGGGRSSYEQYF
TRBV19	TRBD2	TRBJ2-1	.	TGTGCCAGTAGTAAGTCTAGCGGGGGGGCAGGGAATGAGCAGTTCTTC	CASSKSSGGAGNEQFF
TRBV6-6	.	TRBJ1-2	.	TGTGCCAGCAGTTACGAGAGGGCCCTTGGCTACACCTTC	CASSYERALGYTF
TRBV2	TRBD2	TRBJ2-3	.	TGTGCCAGCAGTTCCCCCTCGGGACTAGCCTCTTTT	CASSSPSGLASF
TRBV2	TRBD2	TRBJ2-5	once	TGTGCCAGCACCCAAACTAGCGGGGGGGCCCGAGAGACCCAGTACTTC	CASTQTSGGARETQYF
TRBV2	.	TRBJ2-7	.	TGTGCCAGCCGATCGGACGGGAGCTCCTACGAGCAGTACTTC	CASRSDGSSYEQYF
TRBV5-1	TRBD1	TRBJ1-2	few	TGCGCCAGCAGCCCACTTCCGGGACAGGGGGCCTACACCTTC	CASSPLPGQGAYTF
TRBV12-1	.	TRBJ1-5	once	.	CASSFGGGNASNQPQHF
TRBV4-3	.	TRBJ1-3	.	TGCGCCAGCAGCCAAGATAGGGTAGGGGGAGCAAACACCATATATTTT	CASSQDRVGGANTIYF
TRBV6-1	TRBD1	TRBJ2-7	.	TGTGCCAGCAACCGGGACAGGGGCTACGAGCAGTACTTC	CASNRDRGYEQYF
TRBV19	TRBD2	TRBJ2-7	.	TGTGCCGGACGGGGGGACGAGCAGTACTTC	CAGRGDEQYF
TRBV12-5	TRBD2	TRBJ2-2	.	TGTGCTAGTGCTCTTCGGGGGGCGAACACCGGGGAGCTGTTTTTT	CASALRGANTGELFF
TRBV4-1	.	TRBJ1-2	.	TGCGCCAGCAGCCAAGATCCGAATCGTTCCGGGACTGGATATGGCTACACCTTC	CASSQDPNRSGTGYGYTF
TRBV2	.	TRBJ2-7	.	TGTGCCAGCAGTACACGACAGAGCGCGAGCTTC	CASSTRQSASF
TRBV4-2	.	TRBJ2-1	.	TGTGCCAGCAGCCGGAGGGGCAACAATGAGCAGTTCTTC	CASSRRGNNEQFF
TRBV9	TRBD1	TRBJ2-7	.	TGTGCCAGCAGCCAAGGACAGGGTTCCTACGAGCAGTACTTC	CASSQGQGSYEQYF
TRBV5-1	.	TRBJ2-2	.	TGCGCCAGCAGCTTGGCCGACAGGGAGGTCGGGGAGCTGTTTTTT	CASSLADREVGELFF
TRBV19	TRBD2	TRBJ2-1	.	TGTGCCAGTACGAGGTCTAGCGGGGGTATCTACAATGAGCAGTTCTTC	CASTRSSGGIYNEQFF
TRBV10-2	TRBD1	TRBJ1-5	.	TGCGCCAGCAGTGAGTCGAGGACAGGGGACGGTCAGCCCCAGCATTTT	CASSESRTGDGQPQHF
TRBV11-3	TRBD1	TRBJ1-2	once	TGTGCCAGCAGCTGGGATGGGACAGGGGGCGGCTATGGCTACACCTTC	CASSWDGTGGGYGYTF
TRBV6-6	.	TRBJ2-7	.	TGTGCCTCTACCCGGGTCTTCGGGGACGAGCAGTACTTC	CASTRVFGDEQYF
TRBV19	.	TRBJ2-2	.	TGTGCCAGTAGTATCGTGGGGGCAAGGATCACCGGGGAGCTGTTTTTT	CASSIVGARITGELFF
TRBV13	.	TRBJ1-1	.	TGTGCCAGCAGCGCGGAAACGGTGAGGACTGAAGCTTTCTTT	CASSAETVRTEAFF
TRBV7-2	.	TRBJ2-7	.	TGTGCCAGCAGCTTAGATGTTAGGGGCCGTCAATACGAGCAGTACTTC	CASSLDVRGRQYEQYF
TRBV5-4	TRBD1	TRBJ2-7	.	TGTGCCAGCAGCTTGGAAGCAGGGGGCTACGAGCAGTACTTC	CASSLEAGGYEQYF
TRBV5-4	TRBD1	TRBJ2-1	few	TGTGCCAGCAGCGTCGGACAGGGGTCCTACAATGAGCAGTTCTTC	CASSVGQGSYNEQFF
TRBV10-2	.	TRBJ2-7	.	TGCGCCAGCAGCGGGTACGCGGGGACCTACGAGCAGTACTTC	CASSGYAGTYEQYF
TRBV5-8	.	TRBJ1-2	once	TGTGCCAGCAGCCCGGACCAGACAGGCGGCTACACCTTC	CASSPDQTGGYTF
TRBV10-2	TRBD1	TRBJ1-2	.	TGCGCCAGCAGGGCCGGGACAGGGGTCGATGGCTACACCTTC	CASRAGTGVDGYTF
TRBV29-1	TRBD2	TRBJ2-2	.	TGCAGCGCAATGACTAGCTCCGGGGAGCTGTTTTTT	CSAMTSSGELFF
TRBV29-1	TRBD1	TRBJ2-7	.	TGCAGCGTCTCACACAGGGGTGGATACGAGCAGTACTTC	CSVSHRGGYEQYF
TRBV12-5	TRBD1	TRBJ1-4	.	TGTGCTAGTGGTAAGACAGGGTCGGGGTATGAAAAACTGTTTTTT	CASGKTGSGYEKLFF
TRBV5-1	TRBD2	TRBJ2-3	.	TGCGCCAGCAGCGTAGAGGGACGGGGGGTCTCAGATACGCAGTATTTT	CASSVEGRGVSDTQYF
TRBV7-9	TRBD1	TRBJ1-1	.	TGTGCCAGCAGCTTACAGGGGGCCCGAAACACTGAAGCTTTCTTT	CASSLQGARNTEAFF
TRBV27	TRBD2	TRBJ2-1	.	TGTGCCAGCAGGTTAACTAGCGGGGGAATCAATGAGCAGTTCTTC	CASRLTSGGINEQFF
TRBV27	.	TRBJ1-2	.	TGTGCCAGCAGTTTATCGGCAGGTTACTATGGCTACACCTTC	CASSLSAGYYGYTF
TRBV7-8	.	TRBJ1-1	once	TGTGCCAGCAGCACCCTGGAGGGGACGGCCGATACTGAAGCTTTCTTT	CASSTLEGTADTEAFF
TRBV6-1	.	TRBJ2-5	.	TGTGCCAGCAGTGAATGGTCGAGAGAGGACCAGTACTTC	CASSEWSREDQYF
TRBV19	TRBD2	TRBJ2-3	.	TGTGCCAGTAGTATAGATCGTGGTCTAGCGGACACAGATACGCAGTATTTT	CASSIDRGLADTDTQYF
TRBV19	TRBD1	TRBJ2-3	.	TGTGCCAGTAGTATAGGACAGGGGGCTCGAGATACGCAGTATTTT	CASSIGQGARDTQYF
TRBV9	.	TRBJ2-1	once	TGTGCCAGCAGCGGTGACTCTGAGCAGTTCTTC	CASSGDSEQFF
TRBV30	TRBD2	TRBJ2-3	.	TGTGCCTGGAAGACTAGCGGGGGGTTTAAAAGCACAGATACGCAGTATTTT	CAWKTSGGFKSTDTQYF
TRBV12-5	TRBD1	TRBJ2-4	.	TGTGCTAGTGGTTTGGTGAATCGAGGACAGGGGCAAAACATTCAGTACTTC	CASGLVNRGQGQNIQYF
TRBV29-1	.	TRBJ2-1	.	TGCAGCGTTGAAGAGAGATACAATGAGCAGTTCTTC	CSVEERYNEQFF
TRBV28	.	TRBJ2-1	.	TGTGCCAGCAGTTCCGCGGAGGGTGCCTACAATGAGCAGTTCTTC	CASSSAEGAYNEQFF
TRBV7-6	TRBD1	TRBJ1-4	.	TGTGCCAGCTCCAAGGGGGCTGAAAAACTGTTTTTT	CASSKGAEKLFF
TRBV5-1	TRBD1	TRBJ1-1	.	TGCGCCAGCAGCCCCGAGACAGGGCTTGACACTGAAGCTTTCTTT	CASSPETGLDTEAFF
TRBV5-6	.	TRBJ2-1	few	TGTGCCAGCATCGACTTTGGGGACATGAAAAGGGAGCAGTTCTTC	CASIDFGDMKREQFF
TRBV5-1	TRBD2	TRBJ2-5	.	TGCGCCAGCAGCCCCGGGACTAGCGGGGGGGCCCAAGAGACCCAGTACTTC	CASSPGTSGGAQETQYF
TRBV21-1	.	TRBJ1-1	.	TGTGCCAACGACCAGGGTGGTGCTTTCTTT	CANDQGGAFF
TRBV19	.	TRBJ2-7	.	TGTGCCAGTAGGATATCGACAGCCTCCTACGAGCAGTACTTC	CASRISTASYEQYF
TRBV21-1	.	TRBJ1-2	.	TGTGCCCCGGGGGGGGGATCGGGACAGGGAGACTATGGCTACACCTTC	CAPGGGSGQGDYGYTF
TRBV5-6	TRBD1	TRBJ1-6	.	TGTGCCAGCAGCGATCAGACAGGGGGAAGTTCACCCCTCCACTTT	CASSDQTGGSSPLHF
TRBV28	TRBD1	TRBJ2-7	.	TGTGCCAGCAGTACCGAGGGGGCGAGTCCTCGCGAGCAGTACTTC	CASSTEGASPREQYF
TRBV6-5	.	TRBJ2-3	.	TGTGCCAGCAGTTACTCAGTAAACGGAGGGGGCACGAATTTT	CASSYSVNGGGTNF